These 5 T cell receptor beta chains share one sample of origin, sequenced in a study of cytomegalovirus exposure and HLA in healthy donors. It was with 60 Vbeta and 13 Jbeta primers that the PCR ran. Here immunoSEQ multiplex PCR was the method, and the copy in TCRdb shows in-frame clones only, minus some. The sample has approximately 130,000 clones, 75% to 90% seen once; the top ten hold about 6.7%. Sequenced input: PBMCs. These receptors came from a woman aged 25 to 39 in good health and CMV-seropositive.

A few counts support this clone. V and J are TRBV7-3 and TRBJ2-7, with a weak D call TRBD1 (6 bases). Germline V lookup: CDR1 SGHTA, CDR2 FQGTGA. This CDR3 spans 13 amino acids. V was clipped by 5 bases and J by 2 bases, with 10 bases between them. CDR3 sequence (DNA): TGTGCCAGCAGCACAGACAGGACCTACGAGCAGTACTTC. Translating gives CASSTDRTYEQYF.

The chain carries TRBV11-3 and TRBJ2-1; 8 bases map to TRBD1. Per the germline V gene, CDR1 is SGHNT and CDR2 is YENEEA. With V trimmed by 3 bases and J by 6 bases, 7 bases remained unmatched. This CDR3 comprises 15 residues. In DNA form, the CDR3 reads TGTGCCAGCAGCTTGCCGGGACAGGTTTTCAATGAGCAGTTCTTC. Translated, it gives CASSLPGQVFNEQFF.

This chain joins TRBV28 and TRBJ2-4, with TRBD2 identical over 9 bases. The V and J ends lost 7 bases and 14 bases, in that order; junction bases with no gene match: 9. The CDR3 extends over 12 amino acids. Germline CDR1 is MDHEN and CDR2 is SYDVKM. This CDR3 reads CASITLAGEEYF. Here the CDR3 DNA reads TGTGCCAGCATTACATTAGCGGGAGAGGAGTACTTC.

The V call is TRBV19, the J call TRBJ2-7, with 11 bases matching TRBD2. There are 16 residues in the CDR3. Trimming removed 6 bases from V and 0 bases from J; junction bases left unmatched: 7. Germline V CDR1 and CDR2: LNHDA, SQIVND (reference sequence). CDR3 sequence: CASSRPGTSGSYEQYF. The CDR3 nucleotides read TGTGCCAGTAGCCGTCCCGGGACTAGCGGCTCCTACGAGCAGTACTTC.

This clone came up once. CDR3 bases: TGCGCCAGCAGCCAGTCTTCTAGCGGGGGTCAGACCCAGTACTTC. Protein sequence: CASSQSSSGGQTQYF. The chain combines TRBV4-1 with TRBJ2-5, with TRBD2 identical over 10 bases. J was trimmed by 6 bases and V by 3 bases; bases with no gene match: 7. Per germline, CDR1 MGHRA and CDR2 YSYEKL. CDR3 length equals 15 residues.